This TCR beta chain emerged from a study of blood T cell repertoires in COVID-19. V was clipped by 5 bases and J by 2 bases; unmatched bases: 4. The CDR3 runs to 15 residues. Germline V gene data show CDR1 as MNHEY and CDR2 as SMNVEV (reference sequence). TCRdb's table, derived via immunoSEQ multiplex PCR, lists solely in-frame clones and lacks some. This sample has about 59,000 clones, with roughly 87% found just once. The rearrangement joins TRBV27 to TRBJ2-2, with 8 bases matching TRBD1. The sequencing input was peripheral blood. The clonotype originates from a man aged 80 or over in a cohort sampled during active COVID-19. The CDR3 region is CASSPGQGNTGELFF. CDR3 nucleotide sequence: TGTGCCAGCAGTCCCGGACAGGGAAACACCGGGGAGCTGTTTTTT.